This T cell receptor (beta chain) was obtained from a study of T cell responses to AZD1222 COVID-19 vaccine (dated by TCRdb to the early 2020s). Background for the entire study: AZD1222 recipients whose second dose came at about 4 weeks and those whose second dose came at about 12 weeks were combined into one group, since spike-specific TCR depth and breadth did not differ between the two schedules. TCR sequencing was performed for 230 to 250 trial participants, of whom about 200 were given two doses of AZD1222 and around 26 were given two doses of MenACWY control vaccine. Enrollment into the trials was organized by age into subgroups of 18-55, 56-69 and 70-plus years, and those subgroups contained around 150, 28 and 57 TCR-sequenced participants, respectively.

As regards this clone: Its cognate antigen has yet to be identified. No much larger clone exists at a distance of one base, and base qualities are not known.

CDR1 and CDR2, per the germline V gene, are MDHEN and SYDVKM. The CDR3 measures 11 amino acids from cysteine to phenylalanine. Only the CDR3 region is kept as DNA, spanning 33 bases read in frame from base 1. V and J lose 5 bases and 8 bases, and a span of 9 bases separates them. The CDR3 regions of human TCRbeta chains were analyzed by immunosequencing. On the authors' methods: Repertoire TCRs were matched against a reference library of SARS-CoV-2-specific TCRs generated with the MIRA antigen-specificity platform. Breadth meant the fraction of unique TCRs that were SARS-CoV-2-associated, whereas depth meant the fraction of total T cells that were SARS-CoV-2-associated. Each spike-specific TCR was assigned to its reactive spike region and to a CD4 or CD8 class using the MIRA data. Log10-transformed breadth and depth values were compared by one-way ANOVA with Sidak's multiple comparisons tests. This is the immuneACCESS table as TCRdb keeps it, with only in-frame sequences that have V and J called. A part of the clones is gone; compared with another copy, unresolved V genes explain less than half, and the rest is unexplained. That table supplies the V and J calls and clone size; D and trimming were determined from the DNA. Counted in this sample were 65,000 to 70,000 clones; roughly 90% of them appeared once. Roughly 8.3% of the sample lies in the top ten.

What this sample's time point label stands for: baseline before first vaccination. Samples from vaccinated people were obtained from the UK trials COV001 and COV002, which included a single-blind randomized controlled phase 2/3 trial of AZD1222 (ChAdOx1 nCoV-19) in healthy adults. For TCRbeta chain sequencing, PBMC samples from trial participants were taken at day 0 and at day 28 after the second dose. Study-level results and caveats: Conclusions about previously exposed vaccinees are limited, since just 6 or 7 AZD1222 recipients were seropositive for SARS-CoV-2 at baseline. Spike-specific TCR breadth and depth rose significantly after two AZD1222 doses compared with day 0 and with MenACWY recipients. CD4 TCRs associated with the vaccine covered the entire spike protein, and the dominant responses were in regions 160-218 and 743-854. Most participants were white British and females outnumbered males, and the authors suggested that clonal diversity may have been underestimated. In the small 56-69-year group, the increase in depth fell short of significance, most likely because of low power. Reportedly, almost half of the unique spike-specific TCRs recognized epitopes lying outside the regions that are mutated in the B.1.351 and B.1.1.7 variants. Because no day 14 peak-response samples were available, the repertoires could be characterized only after the peak T cell response.

The sequence was obtained from an adult in good health. The sample consisted of peripheral blood, taken on day 0 of AZD1222 vaccination. The chain uses TRBV28 and TRBJ1-2; the D gene is perhaps TRBD1, from 6 matching bases. The bases are TGTGCCAGCAGTAAGACAGGAGGCTACACCTTC. Its protein is CASSKTGGYTF.